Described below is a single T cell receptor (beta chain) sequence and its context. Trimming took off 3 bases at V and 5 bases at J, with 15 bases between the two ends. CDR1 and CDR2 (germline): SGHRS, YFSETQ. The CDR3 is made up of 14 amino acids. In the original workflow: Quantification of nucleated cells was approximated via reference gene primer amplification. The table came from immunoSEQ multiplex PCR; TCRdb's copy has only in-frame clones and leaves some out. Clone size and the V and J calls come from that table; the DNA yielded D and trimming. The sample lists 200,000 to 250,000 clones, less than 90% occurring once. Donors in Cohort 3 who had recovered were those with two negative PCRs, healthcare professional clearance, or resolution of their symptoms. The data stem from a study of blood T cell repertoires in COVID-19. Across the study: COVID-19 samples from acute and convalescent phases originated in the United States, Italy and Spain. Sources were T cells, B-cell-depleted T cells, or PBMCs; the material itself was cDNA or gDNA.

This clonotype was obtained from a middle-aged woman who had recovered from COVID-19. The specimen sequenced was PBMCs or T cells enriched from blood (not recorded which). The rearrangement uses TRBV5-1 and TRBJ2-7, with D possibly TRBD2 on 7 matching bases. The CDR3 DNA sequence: TGCGCCAGCAGCTCCCAAAGCGGGACAAACGAGCAGTACTTC. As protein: CASSSQSGTNEQYF.